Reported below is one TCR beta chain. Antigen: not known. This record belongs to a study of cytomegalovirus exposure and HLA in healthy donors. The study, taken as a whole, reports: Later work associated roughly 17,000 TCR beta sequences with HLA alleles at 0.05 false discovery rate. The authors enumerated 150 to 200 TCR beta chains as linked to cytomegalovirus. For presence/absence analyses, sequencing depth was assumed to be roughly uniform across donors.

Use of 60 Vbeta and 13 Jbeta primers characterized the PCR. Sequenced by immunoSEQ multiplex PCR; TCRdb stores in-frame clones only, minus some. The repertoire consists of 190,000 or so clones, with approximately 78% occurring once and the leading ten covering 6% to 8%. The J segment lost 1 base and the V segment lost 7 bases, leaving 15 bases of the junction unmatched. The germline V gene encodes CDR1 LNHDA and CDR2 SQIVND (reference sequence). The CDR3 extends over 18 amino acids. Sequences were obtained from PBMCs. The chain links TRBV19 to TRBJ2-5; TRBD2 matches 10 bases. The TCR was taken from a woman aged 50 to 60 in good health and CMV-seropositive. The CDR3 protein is CASTSRGLAGDFQETQYF. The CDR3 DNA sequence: TGTGCCAGTACCTCCAGGGGGCTAGCGGGGGACTTCCAAGAGACCCAGTACTTC.